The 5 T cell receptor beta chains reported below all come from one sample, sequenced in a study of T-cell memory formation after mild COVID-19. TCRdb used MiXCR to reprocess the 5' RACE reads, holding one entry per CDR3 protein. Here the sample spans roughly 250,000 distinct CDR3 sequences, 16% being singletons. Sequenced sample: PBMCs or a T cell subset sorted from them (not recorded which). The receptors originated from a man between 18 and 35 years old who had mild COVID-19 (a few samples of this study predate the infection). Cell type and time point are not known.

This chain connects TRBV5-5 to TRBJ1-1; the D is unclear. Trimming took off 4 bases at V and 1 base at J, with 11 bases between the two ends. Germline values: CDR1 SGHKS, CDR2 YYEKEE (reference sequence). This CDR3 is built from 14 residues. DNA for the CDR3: TGTGCCAGCAGCATATGGACGGAGAACACTGAAGCTTTCTTT. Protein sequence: CASSIWTENTEAFF.

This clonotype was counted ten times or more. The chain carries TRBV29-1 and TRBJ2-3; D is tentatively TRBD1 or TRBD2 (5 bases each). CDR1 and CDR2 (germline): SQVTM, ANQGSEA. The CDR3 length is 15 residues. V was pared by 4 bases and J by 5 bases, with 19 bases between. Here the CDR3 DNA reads TGCAGCGTTGCATTCTCTGGGGGTGATAAAGATACGCAGTATTTT. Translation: CSVAFSGGDKDTQYF.

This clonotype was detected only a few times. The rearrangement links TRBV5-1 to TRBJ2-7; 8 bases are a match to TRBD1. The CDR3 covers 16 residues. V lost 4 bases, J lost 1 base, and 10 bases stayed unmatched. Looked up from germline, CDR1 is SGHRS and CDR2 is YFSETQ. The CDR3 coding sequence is TGCGCCAGCAGCGTTGGACAGGGCCAGAAGTCCTACGAGCAGTACTTC. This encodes CASSVGQGQKSYEQYF. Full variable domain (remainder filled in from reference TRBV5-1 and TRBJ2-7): KAGVTQTPRYLIKTRGQQVTLSCSPISGHRSVSWYQQTPGQGLQFLFEYFSETQRNKGNFPGRFSGRQFSNSRSEMNVSTLELGDSALYLCASSVGQGQKSYEQYFGPGTRLTVT.

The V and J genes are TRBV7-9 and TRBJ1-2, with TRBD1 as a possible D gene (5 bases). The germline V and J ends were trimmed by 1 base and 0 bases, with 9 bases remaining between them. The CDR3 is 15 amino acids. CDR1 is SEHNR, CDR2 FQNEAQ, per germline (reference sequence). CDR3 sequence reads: CASSLGGEANYGYTF. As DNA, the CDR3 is TGTGCCAGCAGCTTAGGAGGGGAGGCTAACTATGGCTACACCTTC.

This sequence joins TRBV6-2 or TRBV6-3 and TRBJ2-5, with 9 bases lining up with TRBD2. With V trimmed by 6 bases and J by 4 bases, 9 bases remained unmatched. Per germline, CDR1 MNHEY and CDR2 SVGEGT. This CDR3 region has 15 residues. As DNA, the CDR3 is TGTGCCAGCAGCCACCCGGCGGGGGGGCTAGAGACCCAGTACTTC. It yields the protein CASSHPAGGLETQYF.